This TCR beta chain was observed in a study of OX40 agonist ivuxolimab in advanced cancers. With respect to this clone: The antigen is undetermined.

General study points: Among the least clonally expanded were partial responders at 0.1-3.0 mg/kg.

Profiling relied on immunoSEQ multiplex PCR, and the TCRdb table lists in-frame clones only, not all of them. The sample lists 52,000 or so clones, less than 90% seen once, with roughly 4.2% in the top ten. With autoimmune disease history or systemic immunosuppression, patients were excluded. Trimming shortened V by 2 bases and J by 7 bases, and 8 bases separated the two germline ends. The CDR3 is 13 residues long. The germline V gene has CDR1 SGHNT and CDR2 YENEEA. This specimen consisted of CD4+ or CD8+ T cells sorted from blood, obtained in a trial of the OX40 agonist ivuxolimab. This chain uses TRBV11-3 with TRBJ2-2; D may be TRBD2 (6 bases). This TCR was sampled from an adult with an advanced solid tumor such as melanoma, head and neck, liver or kidney cancer. The CDR3 loop is CASSLYGSGELFF. For the CDR3, the DNA is TGTGCCAGCAGCTTATACGGGAGCGGGGAGCTGTTTTTT.